Below, 26 T cell receptor beta chains from the same sample are listed, as sequenced in a study of monozygotic twins with inflammatory bowel disease. For each CDR3 protein, TCRdb gives one entry from its re-call of the 5' RACE reads, without DNA. Its table lists 300,000 to 400,000 distinct CDR3 sequences. Sequencing was carried out using blood. All receptors come from a human donor with ulcerative colitis or Crohn's disease, or a healthy co-twin of an affected twin (not recorded which).

The CDR3 sequence is CASSLGPLYNEQFF. This chain links TRBV7-3 with TRBJ2-1; the TRBD1 assignment by TCRdb is unverifiable without DNA. The germline gives CDR1 SGHTA, CDR2 FQGTGA. The CDR3 length is 14 residues.

The chain is built from TRBV19 and TRBJ2-1; without DNA, the TCRdb call of TRBD1 cannot be checked. Germline CDR1 LNHDA, CDR2 SQIVND (reference sequence). The CDR3 is 15 amino acids. The CDR3 reads CASRFPGQGDDEQFF.

The chain carries TRBV4-1 and TRBJ1-4; TCRdb lists TRBD1, though no DNA is available to test this call. The length of the CDR3 is 18 residues. Per germline, CDR1 MGHRA and CDR2 YSYEKL. CDR3 sequence: CASSRTRGWGVVGEKLFF.

This chain's CDR3 is CASSLVGLAEETQYF. The rearrangement links TRBV7-9 to TRBJ2-5; TCRdb's D call of TRBD2 is untestable without DNA. The CDR3 is 15 amino acids. Germline CDR1 and CDR2: SEHNR and FQNEAQ (reference sequence).

CDR3: CANQPRGREQYF. This sequence joins TRBV24-1 and TRBJ2-7; no DNA is available, so the TRBD2 call from TCRdb remains unchecked. In germline, CDR1 is KGHDR, CDR2 SFDVKD. This CDR3 has 12 amino acids.

This sequence joins TRBV5-1 and TRBJ1-1; with no DNA, the TCRdb D assignment of TRBD1 cannot be verified. CDR1 SGHRS and CDR2 YFSETQ come from the germline V gene. The CDR3 is made up of 13 amino acids. CDR3 protein: CASSWTGDTEAFF.

The V call is TRBV12-3 or TRBV12-4, the J call TRBJ1-3; TCRdb's assignment of TRBD1 cannot be checked, as there is no DNA. CDR3 size: 14 residues. The CDR3 loop reads CASRETGSGNTIYF.

The chain uses TRBV12-3 or TRBV12-4 and TRBJ2-1; TCRdb's D gene call, TRBD1, goes unchecked for lack of DNA. The CDR3 loop spans 13 amino acids. The CDR3 protein is CASSFSGANEQFF.

The V call is TRBV2, the J call TRBJ2-2; as DNA is missing, the TRBD1 call by TCRdb cannot be tested. Germline loops: CDR1 SNHLY, CDR2 FYNNEI. This CDR3 has 13 residues. The CDR3 is CARSYGGTGELFF.

The V gene is TRBV20-1, the J gene TRBJ1-1. Germline V gene data show CDR1 as DFQATT and CDR2 as SNEGSKA (reference sequence). CDR3 size: 14 residues. This CDR3 reads CSARQTTRNTEAFF.

CDR3 sequence: CASSLGGLAAYNEQFF. This rearrangement joins TRBV7-9 to TRBJ2-1; TCRdb gives TRBD2 as the D gene, but with no DNA this cannot be confirmed. This CDR3 has 16 residues. Germline V CDR1 and CDR2: SEHNR, FQNEAQ (reference sequence).

The V call is TRBV30, the J call TRBJ1-5; no DNA is available, so the TRBD1 call from TCRdb remains unchecked. The V gene's germline CDR1 is GTSNPN and CDR2 SVGIG (reference sequence). There are 13 residues in the CDR3. CDR3 sequence: CAWSTGQNQPQHF.

The chain couples TRBV15 to TRBJ1-4; the TCRdb call, TRBD1, lacks DNA for checking. The germline gives CDR1 LNHNV, CDR2 YYDKDF (reference sequence). The CDR3 extends over 12 amino acids. The CDR3 is CATSRQGEKLFF.

This chain connects TRBV28 to TRBJ2-5; TCRdb reports TRBD1, a call that lacks DNA to check it against. The length of the CDR3 is 17 residues. CDR1 and CDR2 (germline): MDHEN, SYDVKM. The CDR3: CASSPPPSYPYQETQYF.

This chain connects TRBV5-1 to TRBJ2-5; TCRdb's D call of TRBD1 is untestable without DNA. This CDR3 spans 14 amino acids. CDR1 SGHRS and CDR2 YFSETQ come from the germline V gene. The CDR3 loop is CASRGDRRMETQYF.

V and J are TRBV4-1 and TRBJ1-3; TCRdb's D call, TRBD1, is unchecked because there is no DNA. Germline-derived CDR1 and CDR2 are MGHRA and YSYEKL. The CDR3 extends over 16 amino acids. The CDR3 spells CASSPLPSGTGNTIYF.

The J gene is TRBJ2-1, the V gene TRBV10-3; checking the TCRdb D call of TRBD1 is not possible without DNA. CDR1 is ENHRY, CDR2 SYGVKD, per germline. The CDR3 runs to 14 residues. CDR3 amino acids: CAISEGQGYNEQFF.

The chain employs TRBV5-1 and TRBJ2-3; as DNA is missing, the TRBD2 call by TCRdb cannot be tested. The CDR3 is made up of 15 amino acids. Germline assignment: CDR1 SGHRS and CDR2 YFSETQ. The CDR3 here is CASSFGRAGTDTQYF.

V gene TRBV24-1 combines with J gene TRBJ1-1; TCRdb outputs TRBD1, but without DNA this stays unchecked. The V gene's germline CDR1 is KGHDR and CDR2 SFDVKD. This CDR3 is 15 amino acids long. The CDR3 protein is CATSAGGSGGTEAFF.

This chain connects TRBV3-1 to TRBJ2-1; TCRdb reports TRBD1, a call that lacks DNA to check it against. This CDR3 region has 15 residues. The germline gives CDR1 LGHDT, CDR2 YNNKEL (reference sequence). CDR3 residues: CASSQASRGRNEQFF.

This chain links TRBV28 with TRBJ1-4. This CDR3 is built from 15 residues. CDR1 MDHEN and CDR2 SYDVKM come from the germline V gene. The CDR3 is CASSQRDFANEKLFF.

V and J are TRBV20-1 and TRBJ1-2; no DNA is available, so the TRBD1 call from TCRdb remains unchecked. This CDR3 has 16 residues. The germline V gene has CDR1 DFQATT and CDR2 SNEGSKA (reference sequence). The CDR3 region is CSARDQKGVQGYGYTF.

This chain links TRBV20-1 with TRBJ1-2; TCRdb lists TRBD1, though no DNA is available to test this call. This CDR3 comprises 13 residues. In germline, CDR1 is DFQATT, CDR2 SNEGSKA (reference sequence). CDR3 sequence: CSARTGEFYGYTF.

The CDR3 loop is CASSLKQGRDEQFF. The V and J genes are TRBV11-2 and TRBJ2-1; TCRdb selects TRBD1, and the lack of DNA leaves this call unchecked. Germline V gene sequence: CDR1 SGHAT, CDR2 FQNNGV. The CDR3 is 14 residues long. Based on the CDR3 plus reference TRBV11-2 and TRBJ2-1, the full variable domain is EAGVAQSPRYKIIEKRQSVAFWCNPISGHATLYWYQQILGQGPKLLIQFQNNGVVDDSQLPKDRFSAERLKGVDSTLKIQPAKLEDSAVYLCASSLKQGRDEQFFGPGTRLTVL.

J is TRBJ2-1 and V is TRBV5-1; with no DNA, the TCRdb D assignment of TRBD2 cannot be verified. The germline CDR1 and CDR2 sequences are SGHRS and YFSETQ. The CDR3 spans 12 residues. CDR3 protein: CASSQGEDEQFF.

This chain uses TRBV20-1 with TRBJ2-7. The CDR3 is 12 residues long. Looked up from germline, CDR1 is DFQATT and CDR2 is SNEGSKA (reference sequence). The chain's CDR3 is CSAVTSSYEQYF.